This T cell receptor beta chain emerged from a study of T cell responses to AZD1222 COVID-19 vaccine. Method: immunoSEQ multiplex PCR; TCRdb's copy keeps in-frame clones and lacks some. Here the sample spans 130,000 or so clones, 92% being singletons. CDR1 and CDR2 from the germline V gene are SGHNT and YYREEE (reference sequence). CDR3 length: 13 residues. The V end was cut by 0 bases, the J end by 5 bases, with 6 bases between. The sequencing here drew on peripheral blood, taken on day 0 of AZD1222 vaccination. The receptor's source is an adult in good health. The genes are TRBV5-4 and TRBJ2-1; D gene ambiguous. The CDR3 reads CASSLGRDNEQFF. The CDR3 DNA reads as TGTGCCAGCAGCTTGGGACGCGACAATGAGCAGTTCTTC. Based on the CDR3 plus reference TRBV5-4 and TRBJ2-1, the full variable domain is ETGVTQSPTHLIKTRGQQVTLRCSSQSGHNTVSWYQQALGQGPQFIFQYYREEENGRGNFPPRFSGLQFPNYSSELNVNALELDDSALYLCASSLGRDNEQFFGPGTRLTVL.